This entry lists 24 T cell receptor beta chains sequenced from one sample in a study of CD8+ T cells in alopecia areata. The authors extracted RNA and reverse transcribed it into cDNA as the sequencing template. Only in-frame clones appear in the TCRdb table, and some are missing; sequencing was by immunoSEQ multiplex PCR. The sample has over 120,000 clones, approximately 49% seen once. This specimen consisted of CD4+ T cells sorted from blood, obtained at week 0. Receptor source: a human donor with alopecia areata.

V is TRBV29-1 and J is TRBJ2-7; TRBD1 might be the D (6 bases). V shed 6 bases and J shed 5 bases, with 14 bases lying between them. This CDR3 has 12 residues. The germline V gene encodes CDR1 SQVTM and CDR2 ANQGSEA. The CDR3 sequence is CSVSRSGDEQYF. The CDR3 region has the DNA TGCAGCGTGAGCCGTTCAGGGGACGAGCAGTACTTC.

The rearrangement uses TRBV7-8 and TRBJ2-2; unclear D gene. The V and J ends lost 10 bases and 4 bases respectively, with 10 bases between them. The CDR3 contains 12 residues. The V gene's germline CDR1 is SGHVS and CDR2 FQNEAQ. CDR3 sequence: CANQGRTGELFF. In DNA, the CDR3 is TGTGCCAACCAAGGACGCACCGGGGAGCTGTTTTTT.

This clone has more than one count but fewer than ten. The gene calls are TRBV9 and TRBJ2-1; D not certain. V was clipped by 3 bases and J by 7 bases, with 8 bases between them. The germline gives CDR1 SGDLS, CDR2 YYNGEE. CDR3 size: 12 residues. The CDR3 bases are TGTGCCAGCAGCGCGGGTGTTAATGAGCAGTTCTTC. Protein product: CASSAGVNEQFF.

The chain couples TRBV5-4 to TRBJ2-7; no clear D gene. CDR3 length: 16 amino acids. The germline gives CDR1 SGHNT, CDR2 YYREEE (reference sequence). V was clipped by 4 bases and J by 0 bases, with 17 bases between them. The CDR3 loop is CASSTRPFTGSYEQYF. The CDR3 nucleotides are TGTGCCAGCAGCACTCGTCCTTTTACGGGCTCCTACGAGCAGTACTTC.

This clone was detected a few times. The chain uses TRBV18 and TRBJ1-5; D gene ambiguous. The CDR3 runs to 14 residues. Germline V gene sequence: CDR1 KGHSH, CDR2 LQKENI. Trimming shortened V by 5 bases and J by 4 bases, and 12 bases separated the two germline ends. CDR3 sequence reads: CASSSRDDNQPQHF. In DNA, the CDR3 is TGTGCCAGCTCATCCCGGGATGATAATCAGCCCCAGCATTTT.

A remark on this clone: The same CDR3 arises from other DNA sequences in this sample as well. The chain employs TRBV11-2 and TRBJ2-5; D not resolved. The V end was cut by 1 base, the J end by 5 bases, with 2 bases between. Germline CDR1 is SGHAT and CDR2 is FQNNGV. The CDR3 is made up of 11 amino acids. CDR3 DNA: TGTGCCAGCAGCTTAGCGGAGACCCAGTACTTC. It is translated as CASSLAETQYF.

This clone was seen a few times. The V and J genes are TRBV19 and TRBJ1-4; perhaps TRBD1 as D (6 bases). Germline CDR1 is LNHDA and CDR2 is SQIVND (reference sequence). The CDR3 consists of 15 residues. V lost 6 bases to trimming and J lost 0 bases, with 11 bases between them. CDR3 region: CASRGHGTTNEKLFF. CDR3 DNA sequence: TGTGCCAGTAGGGGACATGGGACAACTAATGAAAAACTGTTTTTT.

The chain has TRBV29-1 and TRBJ2-7; D is undetermined. CDR1 is SQVTM, CDR2 ANQGSEA, per germline. CDR3 length: 15 amino acids. V was clipped by 6 bases and J by 0 bases, with 18 bases between them. CDR3 protein: CSVATAPAGSYEQYF. DNA of the CDR3: TGCAGCGTCGCTACCGCCCCCGCCGGCTCCTACGAGCAGTACTTC.

The rearrangement links TRBV7-2 to TRBJ2-7; either TRBD1 or TRBD2 may fit D (5 bases each). CDR1 SGHTA and CDR2 FQGNSA come from the germline V gene. This CDR3 has 13 residues. Trimming took 6 bases from V and 13 from J, leaving 22 bases between them. The CDR3 nucleotides are TGTGCCAGCAGGAACACACCGGGACCAACTCCTTACTTC. It is translated as CASRNTPGPTPYF.

This chain connects TRBV15 to TRBJ2-1, with D perhaps matching TRBD1 (5 bases). V gave up 5 bases and J gave up 8 bases, with 16 bases separating them. CDR1 is LNHNV and CDR2 is YYDKDF in the germline V gene (reference sequence). The CDR3 has 14 amino acids. The CDR3 DNA reads as TGTGCCACCAGCCGTTCACCGCAGGGTGATGAGCAGTTCTTC. Protein sequence: CATSRSPQGDEQFF.

This clone was counted only a few times. The chain links TRBV5-1 to TRBJ2-3, with D possibly matching TRBD2 (6 bases). Trimming shortened V by 0 bases and J by 0 bases, and 11 bases separated the two germline ends. Germline V lookup: CDR1 SGHRS, CDR2 YFSETQ. The CDR3 is 16 amino acids. CDR3 amino acids: CASSLVSSGSTDTQYF. DNA of the CDR3: TGCGCCAGCAGCTTGGTCTCCAGCGGGAGCACAGATACGCAGTATTTT.

The DNA for the CDR3 is TGTGCCTGGAGCATTCGGGTTTCTGAAGCTTTCTTT. This encodes CAWSIRVSEAFF. V usage is TRBV30 and J usage is TRBJ1-1; no definite D call. The CDR3 loop spans 12 amino acids. Trimming cost V 3 bases and J 6 bases, with 11 bases left between them. Per the germline V gene, CDR1 is GTSNPN and CDR2 is SVGIG (reference sequence). The whole variable domain, remainder taken from reference TRBV30 and TRBJ1-1, is SQTIHQWPATLVQPVGSPLSLECTVEGTSNPNLYWYRQAAGRGLQLLFYSVGIGQISSEVPQNLSASRPQDRQFILSSKKLLLSDSGFYLCAWSIRVSEAFFGQGTRLTVV.

The genes are TRBV27 and TRBJ2-1, with 7 bases matching TRBD2. CDR1 is MNHEY, CDR2 SMNVEV, per germline (reference sequence). Trimming at V came to 0 bases and at J to 14 bases, leaving 10 bases not matched to a gene. The CDR3 is made up of 14 amino acids. The CDR3 spells CASSLSRDYRPKFF. The DNA for the CDR3 is TGTGCCAGCAGTTTATCGAGGGACTACCGCCCAAAGTTCTTC.

This clone has only a few counts. The CDR3 DNA sequence: TGTGCTATACGCCACTTGGACACTGAAGCTTTCTTT. It codes for CAIRHLDTEAFF. The V gene is TRBV30, the J gene TRBJ1-1; unclear D gene. CDR3 size: 12 residues. The germline gives CDR1 GTSNPN, CDR2 SVGIG (reference sequence).

This sequence joins TRBV7-2 and TRBJ1-1, with 8 bases aligning to TRBD1. Trimming cost V 2 bases and J 4 bases; bases outside gene matches: 6. The germline CDR1 and CDR2 sequences are SGHTA and FQGNSA. The CDR3 is made up of 15 amino acids. The CDR3 DNA is TGTGCCAGCAGCTTAACTTGGACAGGGACCACTGAAGCTTTCTTT. Translation gives CASSLTWTGTTEAFF.

This clone was detected a few times. Written as DNA, the CDR3 is TGCGCCAGCAGCTTGGCTGCAGGGAGGAATGAGCAGTTCTTC. It specifies CASSLAAGRNEQFF. V usage is TRBV5-1 and J usage is TRBJ2-1; TRBD2 is a possible D gene (6 bases). Trimming removed 0 bases from V and 7 bases from J, with 11 bases in between. Germline-derived CDR1 and CDR2 are SGHRS and YFSETQ. There are 14 residues in the CDR3.

CDR3 coding DNA: TGTGCCAGCAAACCTCCGGGGACAGCGAATGAAAAACTGTTTTTT. Amino acids: CASKPPGTANEKLFF. J is TRBJ1-4 and V is TRBV18; the match to TRBD1 covers 7 bases. This CDR3 spans 15 amino acids. Per germline, CDR1 KGHSH and CDR2 LQKENI. The ends lost 8 bases at V and 5 bases at J; junction bases unmatched: 11. Using reference TRBV18 and TRBJ1-4 for the parts outside the CDR3, the full variable domain is NAGVMQNPRHLVRRRGQEARLRCSPMKGHSHVYWYRQLPEEGLKFMVYLQKENIIDESGMPKERFSAEFPKEGPSILRIQQVVRGDSAAYFCASKPPGTANEKLFFGSGTQLSVL.

Here the CDR3 reads CATSRHGANQPQHF. The CDR3 region has the DNA TGTGCCACCAGCAGGCACGGGGCAAATCAGCCCCAGCATTTT. The chain joins TRBV15 to TRBJ1-5, with a possible D match to TRBD1 (5 bases). The CDR3 totals 14 residues. V lost 3 bases and J lost 4, with 10 bases in between. CDR1 and CDR2 from the germline V gene are LNHNV and YYDKDF (reference sequence). Full variable domain (outside the CDR3, taken from reference TRBV15 and TRBJ1-5): DAMVIQNPRYQVTQFGKPVTLSCSQTLNHNVMYWYQQKSSQAPKLLFHYYDKDFNNEADTPDNFQSRRPNTSFCFLDIRSPGLGDTAMYLCATSRHGANQPQHFGDGTRLSIL.

J is TRBJ1-2 and V is TRBV30, with 8 bases identical to TRBD1. Per the germline V gene, CDR1 is GTSNPN and CDR2 is SVGIG (reference sequence). This CDR3 is 15 amino acids long. Trimming took 0 bases from V and 2 from J; bases not matched to a gene: 5. CDR3 sequence (DNA): TGTGCCTGGAGTGTTGGGGACAGGCAAAACTATGGCTACACCTTC. Its translation is CAWSVGDRQNYGYTF.

The chain employs TRBV7-9 and TRBJ1-5, with 9 bases lining up with TRBD1. The length of the CDR3 is 16 residues. V was clipped by 5 bases and J by 1 base; unmatched bases: 6. Per germline, CDR1 SEHNR and CDR2 FQNEAQ (reference sequence). CDR3 residues: CASSRGQGRSNQPQHF. The CDR3 region has the DNA TGTGCCAGCAGCCGGGGACAGGGTCGAAGCAATCAGCCCCAGCATTTT.

The rearrangement joins TRBV7-9 to TRBJ1-1; D ambiguous. The CDR3 length is 14 residues. V was cut by 5 bases and J by 3 bases, with 13 bases left in between. Germline CDR1 and CDR2: SEHNR and FQNEAQ (reference sequence). The CDR3 spells CASSRRVGDTEAFF. The CDR3 region has the DNA TGTGCCAGCAGCCGCCGCGTGGGCGACACTGAAGCTTTCTTT.

This clone was counted only a few times. The chain uses TRBV29-1 and TRBJ1-3; tentatively, D is TRBD1 (5 bases). Germline lookup yields CDR1 SQVTM and CDR2 ANQGSEA. Trimming took 6 bases from V and 2 from J, leaving 11 bases between them. The CDR3 is 13 residues long. The CDR3 DNA follows: TGCAGCGTGCCGGGGCGGACTGGAAACACCATATATTTT. Translation gives CSVPGRTGNTIYF.

This chain connects TRBV7-2 to TRBJ2-4; unclear D gene. The V end was cut by 5 bases, the J end by 7 bases, with 15 bases between. This CDR3 is built from 14 residues. CDR1 is SGHTA and CDR2 is FQGNSA in the germline V gene. The CDR3 spells CASSLRSNSNIQYF. The CDR3 coding sequence is TGTGCCAGCAGCCTACGGAGCAATAGTAACATTCAGTACTTC.

V and J are TRBV19 and TRBJ2-7; 7 nucleotides agree with TRBD2. The CDR3 covers 15 residues. Trimming cost V 5 bases and J 0 bases; bases outside gene matches: 7. Germline V gene data show CDR1 as LNHDA and CDR2 as SQIVND (reference sequence). The CDR3 here is CASSFTGGLSYEQYF. DNA of the CDR3: TGTGCCAGTAGTTTTACGGGAGGTCTCTCCTACGAGCAGTACTTC.